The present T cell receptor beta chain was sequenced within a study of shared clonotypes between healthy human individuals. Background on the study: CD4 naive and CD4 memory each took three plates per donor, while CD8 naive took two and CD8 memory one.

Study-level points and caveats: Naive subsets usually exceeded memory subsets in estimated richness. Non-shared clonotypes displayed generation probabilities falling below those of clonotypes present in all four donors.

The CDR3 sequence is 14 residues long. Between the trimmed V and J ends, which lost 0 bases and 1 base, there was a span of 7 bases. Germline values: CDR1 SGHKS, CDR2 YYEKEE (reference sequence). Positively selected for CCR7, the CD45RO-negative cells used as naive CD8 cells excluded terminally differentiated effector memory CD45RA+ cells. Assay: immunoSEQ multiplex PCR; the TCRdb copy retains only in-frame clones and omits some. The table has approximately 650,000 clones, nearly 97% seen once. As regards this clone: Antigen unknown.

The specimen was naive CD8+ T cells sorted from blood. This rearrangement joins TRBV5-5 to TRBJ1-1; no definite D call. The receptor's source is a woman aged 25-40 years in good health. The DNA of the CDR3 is TGTGCCAGCAGCTTGGAGGAACAGAACACTGAAGCTTTCTTT. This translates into CASSLEEQNTEAFF.